These 18 T cell receptor beta chains came from one sample sequenced in a study of OX40 agonist ivuxolimab in advanced cancers. Profiled with immunoSEQ multiplex PCR; TCRdb holds only in-frame clones, not every one. The repertoire holds about 97,000 clones, approximately 87% seen once, with roughly 5.5% in the top ten. The sample in question was CD4+ or CD8+ T cells sorted from blood, obtained in a trial of the OX40 agonist ivuxolimab. The receptors stem from an adult with an advanced solid tumor such as melanoma, head and neck, liver or kidney cancer.

The chain uses TRBV4-2 and TRBJ2-7, with TRBD1 as a possible D gene (6 bases). This CDR3 comprises 17 residues. In germline, CDR1 is LGHNA, CDR2 YNFKEQ. V was clipped by 0 bases and J by 2 bases, with 17 bases between them. The CDR3 spells CASSQDQGWAGPYEQYF. The CDR3 nucleotides are TGTGCCAGCAGCCAAGATCAGGGGTGGGCGGGCCCCTACGAGCAGTACTTC.

This chain uses TRBV11-2 with TRBJ1-3; D possibly corresponds to TRBD1 (5 bases). V lost 2 bases to trimming and J lost 2 bases, with 10 bases between them. Germline loops: CDR1 SGHAT, CDR2 FQNNGV. This CDR3 region has 15 residues. CDR3 DNA: TGTGCCAGCAGCTTATACCAGGGAACTGGAAACACCATATATTTT. It specifies CASSLYQGTGNTIYF.

The rearrangement joins TRBV19 to TRBJ1-2; the D is unclear. From germline, CDR1 is LNHDA and CDR2 SQIVND (reference sequence). This CDR3 comprises 16 residues. Trimming pared 9 bases from V and 3 bases from J, leaving 23 bases between. CDR3 sequence reads: CASQRVGSGRDYGYTF. DNA of the CDR3: TGTGCCAGCCAGCGTGTCGGATCGGGCCGCGACTATGGCTACACCTTC. Full variable domain (missing parts from reference TRBV19 and TRBJ1-2): DGGITQSPKYLFRKEGQNVTLSCEQNLNHDAMYWYRQDPGQGLRLIYYSQIVNDFQKGDIAEGYSVSREKKESFPLTVTSAQKNPTAFYLCASQRVGSGRDYGYTFGSGTRLTVV.

This chain connects TRBV19 to TRBJ1-1, with D tentatively TRBD1 (5 bases). V shed 4 bases and J shed 1 base, with 22 bases lying between them. The germline V gene has CDR1 LNHDA and CDR2 SQIVND (reference sequence). This CDR3 has 18 amino acids. The CDR3 reads CASSKGRIRGLGNTEAFF. As DNA, the CDR3 is TGTGCCAGTAGTAAGGGGAGAATACGGGGCTTAGGGAACACTGAAGCTTTCTTT.

The sample holds one count of this clone. The chain carries TRBV7-3 and TRBJ2-3, with 9 bases identical to TRBD2. This CDR3 region has 18 residues. Germline-derived CDR1 and CDR2 are SGHTA and FQGTGA. V was clipped by 2 bases and J by 6 bases; unmatched bases: 15. The CDR3 loop reads CASSLAGGGVPRRDTQYF. In nucleotides, the CDR3 is TGTGCCAGCAGCTTAGCGGGAGGGGGCGTTCCGAGGCGCGATACGCAGTATTTT. The full variable domain, its missing parts supplied by reference TRBV7-3 and TRBJ2-3, is GAGVSQTPSNKVTEKGKYVELRCDPISGHTALYWYRQSLGQGPEFLIYFQGTGAADDSGLPNDRFFAVRPEGSVSTLKIQRTERGDSAVYLCASSLAGGGVPRRDTQYFGPGTRLTVL.

The CDR3 DNA follows: TGTGCCAGCAGCCTTTCAGGGGGCGCTGGGGGCACTGAAGCTTTCTTT. Translated: CASSLSGGAGGTEAFF. The genes are TRBV5-4 and TRBJ1-1; the match to TRBD1 covers 8 bases. The germline V gene has CDR1 SGHNT and CDR2 YYREEE (reference sequence). The ends lost 4 bases at V and 4 bases at J; junction bases unmatched: 12. The CDR3 has 16 residues.

This clone was seen a handful of times. The CDR3 protein is CASSLGGTLNIQYF. CDR3 bases: TGTGCCAGCAGCTTGGGGGGGACTCTAAACATTCAGTACTTC. This chain links TRBV5-6 with TRBJ2-4; TRBD2 is a possible D gene (6 bases). V was pared by 0 bases and J by 6 bases, with 10 bases between. Looked up from germline, CDR1 is SGHDT and CDR2 is YYEEEE. CDR3 size: 14 residues.

This chain uses TRBV30 with TRBJ1-3; D is unresolved. Per germline, CDR1 GTSNPN and CDR2 SVGIG (reference sequence). V lost 0 bases and J lost 4, with 13 bases in between. The CDR3 loop spans 15 amino acids. The DNA for the CDR3 is TGTGCCTGGAGTGTACCCCGGGGATTAGGAAACACCATATATTTT. Translating gives CAWSVPRGLGNTIYF.

The chain uses TRBV7-9 and TRBJ1-1; 8 positions agree with TRBD1. With 9 bases clipped from V and 3 bases from J, the junction kept 9 bases outside the gene matches. Germline V lookup: CDR1 SEHNR, CDR2 FQNEAQ (reference sequence). The length of the CDR3 is 14 residues. CDR3 region: CASRLGQEYTEAFF. As DNA, the CDR3 is TGTGCCAGTCGACTGGGACAGGAATACACTGAAGCTTTCTTT.

This clone was counted between two and nine times. The rearrangement links TRBV5-1 to TRBJ2-5, with 10 bases matching TRBD2. The CDR3 extends over 14 amino acids. Germline loops: CDR1 SGHRS, CDR2 YFSETQ. V shed 8 bases, J shed 4 bases, and the junction held 8 bases outside the gene matches. The CDR3: CASYSGGSGETQYF. The CDR3 DNA follows: TGCGCCAGTTATAGCGGGGGGAGTGGAGAGACCCAGTACTTC.

The V and J genes are TRBV29-1 and TRBJ1-1, with D hard to call. Germline V gene data show CDR1 as SQVTM and CDR2 as ANQGSEA. Trimming took off 0 bases at V and 6 bases at J, with 8 bases between the two ends. This CDR3 has 12 amino acids. The chain's CDR3 is CSVEEVRAEAFF. The CDR3 DNA follows: TGCAGCGTTGAAGAAGTCCGGGCTGAAGCTTTCTTT.

This clone is a singleton in its sample. The J gene is TRBJ1-5, the V gene TRBV19, with 7 bases that match TRBD1. Germline assignment: CDR1 LNHDA and CDR2 SQIVND (reference sequence). The CDR3 consists of 14 residues. J lost 7 bases, V lost 3 bases, and 6 bases had no gene match. CDR3: CASSIQGGSQPQHF. For the CDR3, the DNA is TGTGCCAGTAGTATTCAAGGGGGCAGCCAGCCCCAGCATTTT. The variable domain in full, completed from reference TRBV19 and TRBJ1-5, reads DGGITQSPKYLFRKEGQNVTLSCEQNLNHDAMYWYRQDPGQGLRLIYYSQIVNDFQKGDIAEGYSVSREKKESFPLTVTSAQKNPTAFYLCASSIQGGSQPQHFGDGTRLSIL.

This clone was seen a few times. The chain recombines TRBV10-3 with TRBJ1-1, with D possibly being TRBD1 (6 bases). Germline lookup yields CDR1 ENHRY and CDR2 SYGVKD. Trimming took 6 bases from V and 2 from J, leaving 10 bases between them. This CDR3 contains 13 residues. The CDR3 nucleotides are TGTGCCATCAGCTCGACAGGCAACACTGAAGCTTTCTTT. Protein product: CAISSTGNTEAFF.

The chain has TRBV5-1 and TRBJ2-2, with D perhaps TRBD1 or TRBD2 (5 bases each). Germline loops: CDR1 SGHRS, CDR2 YFSETQ. Trimming shortened V by 5 bases and J by 1 base, and 15 bases separated the two germline ends. CDR3 length equals 16 residues. As DNA, the CDR3 is TGCGCCAGCAGTTCCACCGGGACGAGGAACACCGGGGAGCTGTTTTTT. It translates to CASSSTGTRNTGELFF.

This sequence joins TRBV19 and TRBJ2-1, with D tentatively TRBD1 or TRBD2 (5 bases each). This CDR3 contains 14 residues. Trimming removed 4 bases from V and 4 bases from J, with 11 bases in between. Germline V gives CDR1 LNHDA, CDR2 SQIVND (reference sequence). The CDR3 protein is CASSRGRPYNEQFF. The CDR3 bases are TGTGCCAGTAGTAGGGGACGACCTTACAATGAGCAGTTCTTC.

The count of this clone is one. This sequence joins TRBV11-1 and TRBJ2-1; TRBD2 is a possible D gene (5 bases). The CDR3 length is 16 residues. In germline, CDR1 is SGHAT, CDR2 FQDESV (reference sequence). The V gene lost 1 base and the J gene lost 4 bases, with 14 bases spanning the gap. The CDR3 spells CASSLGRATQYNEQFF. DNA of the CDR3: TGTGCCAGCAGCTTAGGGCGGGCTACCCAATACAATGAGCAGTTCTTC.

J is TRBJ2-5 and V is TRBV5-5; TRBD2 is a possible D gene (6 bases). The CDR3 sequence is 13 residues long. From germline, CDR1 is SGHKS and CDR2 YYEKEE (reference sequence). The V end lost 3 bases, the J end lost 1 base, and 7 bases lay between the germline ends. In DNA, the CDR3 is TGTGCCAGCAGCTCGGGACTCCAAGAGACCCAGTACTTC. Protein sequence: CASSSGLQETQYF.

This chain uses TRBV6-6 with TRBJ1-1; possibly TRBD1 for D (6 bases). The CDR3 totals 15 residues. Germline CDR1 MNHNY, CDR2 SVGAGI (reference sequence). Trimming took off 5 bases at V and 1 base at J, with 14 bases between the two ends. The CDR3 DNA sequence: TGTGCCAGCAGTCAACCCCCGGGACAGAACACTGAAGCTTTCTTT. Its protein is CASSQPPGQNTEAFF.